This TCR beta chain originates from a study of T cell changes during pregnancy in multiple sclerosis. CDR1 is SEHNR, CDR2 FQNEAQ, per germline (reference sequence). The CDR3 is made up of 16 amino acids. V lost 3 bases and J 0 bases, leaving 14 bases between the germline ends. Data came from immunoSEQ multiplex PCR; TCRdb stores just in-frame clones and leaves some out. The sample has tens of thousands of clones, 75% to 95% seen once. The chain joins TRBV7-9 to TRBJ1-1, with no clear D. The specimen was CD4+ T cells from peripheral blood mononuclear cells, collected before pregnancy. This clonotype was obtained from a female donor with multiple sclerosis, enrolled in a pregnancy study. CDR3 protein: CASSLRRAVMNTEAFF. CDR3 DNA sequence: TGTGCCAGCAGCTTGAGGAGGGCTGTCATGAACACTGAAGCTTTCTTT.